A single TCR beta chain is shown here with its context. Its antigen is as yet unknown. Unstimulated regulatory T cells (CD4+CD25+CD127-), CD4+CD25- non-regulatory cells, CD4 and CD8 cells were FACS-sorted from thawed PBMCs. This specimen comes from a study of Tregs in tolerant kidney transplant recipients. Study conclusions and caveats: Few patients were studied, so findings need validation in larger groups.

This table comes from immunoSEQ multiplex PCR, and its TCRdb copy is limited to in-frame clones, with some not included. There are roughly 250,000 clones in the sample; about 80% occur only once, and around 0.64% lies in the top ten. Looked up from germline, CDR1 is LNHDA and CDR2 is SQIVND (reference sequence). V lost 6 bases and J 4 bases, leaving 24 bases between the germline ends. This CDR3 region has 17 residues. The receptor's source is a human donor in good health. Sample: CD4+ T cells from blood. The chain uses TRBV19 and TRBJ1-1, with D perhaps matching TRBD1 (5 bases). CDR3 region: CASSPDATGGRATEAFF. DNA of the CDR3: TGTGCCAGTAGCCCCGACGCGACCGGGGGGAGGGCCACTGAAGCTTTCTTT.